This TCR beta chain was captured by sequencing in a study of blood T cells in healthy people across ages. The authors ran a second PCR of about 6 to 11 cycles using a sample-barcoded 5' primer and a J-beta primer mix. Each CDR3 protein is one row after TCRdb ran MiXCR on the 5' RACE reads. The table lists 700,000 to 850,000 distinct CDR3 sequences, 50% to 65% of them singletons. CDR3 length equals 16 residues. Germline assignment: CDR1 MNHEY and CDR2 SVGAGI. The V end was cut by 0 bases, the J end by 5 bases, with 15 bases between. Sequencing input: blood. The V and J genes are TRBV6-5 and TRBJ2-3, with a possible D match to TRBD1 (5 bases). The sequence was collected from a man aged 80 or over in good health. CDR3 nucleotides: TGTGCCAGCAGTTACTCGTCCGCAGCCAGGGTAGATACGCAGTATTTT. Protein sequence: CASSYSSAARVDTQYF.